This note documents a single T cell receptor beta chain sequence. The record originates from a study of cytomegalovirus exposure and HLA in healthy donors. The CDR3 totals 18 residues. V dropped 8 bases and J dropped 0; count of bases not matched to a gene: 13. Germline CDR1 WNHNN, CDR2 SYGVQD (reference sequence). Researchers ran the PCR with 60 Vbeta and 13 Jbeta primers. Some clones are missing from TCRdb's copy, which holds only in-frame ones; the method was immunoSEQ multiplex PCR. The table has 120,000 or so clones, roughly 75% seen once. The chain combines TRBV10-1 with TRBJ2-2, with TRBD1 matching 9 bases. The receptor was isolated from a female donor in good health and CMV-seronegative. The sample comprised PBMCs. DNA of the CDR3: TGCGCCAGCTCGCCCGGACAGGGACAGGGCACGAACACCGGGGAGCTGTTTTTT. Its protein is CASSPGQGQGTNTGELFF.